These T cell receptor beta chains were read from a single sample in a study of vaccination and CD4 T cells after COVID-19. For these TCRs, the target antigens are not known. TCRdb re-called the PCR reads through MiXCR, storing one row per CDR3 protein. The data show 18,000 or so distinct CDR3 sequences, approximately 49% seen once. The specimen comprised CD4+ T cells from blood, cultured in vitro, sampled before SARS-CoV-2 vaccination. These receptors originate from a human donor who had recovered from COVID-19. Each CDR3 is given with its conserved first and last residue. The size field is filled for only some rows; it gives once, few, many or a size class.

abundance: .
v_gene: TRBV20-1
j_gene: TRBJ1-5
CDR3aa: CSALGGTGIQPQHF

abundance: once
v_gene: TRBV5-1
j_gene: TRBJ2-5
CDR3aa: CASSFQGIETQYF

abundance: few
v_gene: TRBV27
j_gene: TRBJ1-5
CDR3aa: CAPQPHRIGQGSGNQPQHF

abundance: few
v_gene: TRBV2
j_gene: TRBJ2-7
CDR3aa: CASSEGDRLKQYF

abundance: .
v_gene: TRBV20-1
j_gene: TRBJ2-3
CDR3aa: CSASGRAGTDTQYF

abundance: .
v_gene: TRBV7-2
j_gene: TRBJ1-1
CDR3aa: CASSSDWTGVKAEAFF

abundance: .
v_gene: TRBV7-2
j_gene: TRBJ2-1
CDR3aa: CASSTERDSPYNEQFF

abundance: .
v_gene: TRBV21-1
j_gene: TRBJ2-1
CDR3aa: CASTLGVAESSYNEQFF

abundance: few
v_gene: TRBV20-1
j_gene: TRBJ2-5
CDR3aa: CSAQHQETQYF

abundance: .
v_gene: TRBV6-1
j_gene: TRBJ1-5
CDR3aa: CASRPSENQPQHF

abundance: .
v_gene: TRBV6-1
j_gene: TRBJ2-3
CDR3aa: CASSKRLARTTDMQYF

abundance: .
v_gene: TRBV19
j_gene: TRBJ1-5
CDR3aa: CASSSQNQPQHF

abundance: .
v_gene: TRBV24-1
j_gene: TRBJ2-2
CDR3aa: CATRTSGSTGELFF

abundance: .
v_gene: TRBV25-1
j_gene: TRBJ2-1
CDR3aa: CAAGGGSYNEQFF

abundance: few
v_gene: TRBV6-2/TRBV6-3
j_gene: TRBJ2-3
CDR3aa: CASSSRDRDPDTQYF

abundance: .
v_gene: TRBV6-2/TRBV6-3
j_gene: TRBJ2-7
CDR3aa: CASSYPGQEILFSYEQYF

abundance: .
v_gene: TRBV28
j_gene: TRBJ2-3
CDR3aa: CARSERTRTDTQYF

abundance: .
v_gene: TRBV27
j_gene: TRBJ1-1
CDR3aa: CASSFGGMNTEAFF

abundance: few
v_gene: TRBV11-2
j_gene: TRBJ2-2
CDR3aa: CASSPPGLAGGSGELFF

abundance: .
v_gene: TRBV6-5
j_gene: TRBJ2-5
CDR3aa: CASSSLGAGYETQYF

abundance: once
v_gene: TRBV19
j_gene: TRBJ1-3
CDR3aa: CASSIIGATGGNTIYF

abundance: .
v_gene: TRBV5-1
j_gene: TRBJ2-3
CDR3aa: CASRGAASGSTDTQYF

abundance: .
v_gene: TRBV7-6
j_gene: TRBJ2-2
CDR3aa: CASSFGTTGELFF

abundance: .
v_gene: TRBV18
j_gene: TRBJ2-7
CDR3aa: CASSPGGSADYEQYF

abundance: once
v_gene: TRBV29-1
j_gene: TRBJ1-2
CDR3aa: CSVERGGRGYTF

abundance: .
v_gene: TRBV4-1
j_gene: TRBJ2-3
CDR3aa: CASSQASGVSTDTQYF

abundance: few
v_gene: TRBV20-1
j_gene: TRBJ1-6
CDR3aa: CSAPLQGLNSPLHF

abundance: .
v_gene: TRBV10-3
j_gene: TRBJ1-2
CDR3aa: CAITLTANYGYTF

abundance: .
v_gene: TRBV5-1
j_gene: TRBJ2-5
CDR3aa: CASSLVLAGDVETQYF

abundance: .
v_gene: TRBV29-1
j_gene: TRBJ2-3
CDR3aa: CSVRTSGADTQYF

abundance: .
v_gene: TRBV19
j_gene: TRBJ2-7
CDR3aa: CASSIGMPGHSYEQYF

abundance: .
v_gene: TRBV20-1
j_gene: TRBJ1-2
CDR3aa: CSARDPASGYTF

abundance: few
v_gene: TRBV7-9
j_gene: TRBJ2-5
CDR3aa: CASSREGETQYF

abundance: .
v_gene: TRBV11-3
j_gene: TRBJ2-3
CDR3aa: CASSRGTSGSTDTQYF

abundance: .
v_gene: TRBV18
j_gene: TRBJ2-2
CDR3aa: CASSRDRNAGELFF